Listed below are T cell receptor beta chains from one sample, sequenced in a study of blood T cell repertoires in COVID-19. The data were produced by immunoSEQ multiplex PCR, yet TCRdb's version contains in-frame clones alone and is incomplete. Altogether roughly 220,000 clones are present, around nine tenths being singletons, with the ten largest covering approximately 2.9%. Sequencing was done on a sample of peripheral blood. These receptors were obtained from a man in his sixties with acute or convalescent COVID-19. CDR3s include the opening cysteine and the closing phenylalanine or tryptophan. The order of the fields is J gene, clone size, D gene, V gene, CDR3 protein, CDR3 DNA. The D gene is left open where the match is weak. Not all rows give a size; the values are once, few, many and, for expanded clones, a class.

>TRBJ1-4|NA|NA|TRBV2
CASSEHATNEKLFF
TGTGCCAGCAGTGAACATGCAACTAATGAAAAACTGTTTTTT
>TRBJ2-7|few|NA|TRBV7-9
CASSLARRGGIAYEQYF
TGTGCCAGCAGCTTAGCCCGGAGGGGGGGAATAGCCTACGAGCAGTACTTC
>TRBJ1-3|NA|NA|TRBV29-1
CSVAADFGNTIYF
TGCAGCGTTGCGGCGGATTTTGGAAACACCATATATTTT
>TRBJ2-1|NA|NA|TRBV9
CASSVTGGPGNEQFF
TGTGCCAGCAGCGTAACGGGGGGCCCAGGCAATGAGCAGTTCTTC
>TRBJ1-2|NA|TRBD1|TRBV5-1
CASSWDGTGVRGYTF
TGCGCCAGCAGCTGGGACGGGACAGGGGTGCGTGGCTACACCTTC
>TRBJ1-6|NA|TRBD1|TRBV5-1
CASSLQPPGQRLNSPLHF
TGCGCCAGCTCCTTACAACCCCCGGGACAGAGACTTAATTCACCCCTCCACTTT
>TRBJ1-6|many|NA|TRBV6-2/TRBV6-3
CASSYSSEQSVPYNSPLHF
TGTGCCAGCAGTTACTCGTCGGAGCAGTCCGTCCCCTATAATTCACCCCTCCACTTT
>TRBJ1-1|NA|TRBD1|TRBV18
CASSPGGNNEAFF
TGTGCCAGCTCCCCAGGGGGCAACAATGAAGCTTTCTTT
>TRBJ1-1|NA|NA|TRBV6-5
CASSYGWQGNTEAFF
TGTGCCAGCAGTTACGGGTGGCAGGGCAACACTGAAGCTTTCTTT
>TRBJ2-7|once|NA|TRBV12-5
CASAWTGRDYEQYF
TGTGCTAGTGCCTGGACAGGGAGGGACTACGAGCAGTACTTC
>TRBJ1-1|NA|NA|TRBV19
CASRVGGGTEAFF
TGTGCCAGTAGGGTTGGGGGGGGCACTGAAGCTTTCTTT
>TRBJ1-5|NA|TRBD1|TRBV6-6
CASSRTGVSNQPQHF
TGTGCCAGCAGCCGGACAGGGGTTAGCAATCAGCCCCAGCATTTT
>TRBJ1-5|NA|NA|TRBV18
CASTQGNNQPQHF
TGTGCCAGCACTCAGGGGAACAATCAGCCCCAGCATTTT
>TRBJ1-2|NA|NA|TRBV9
CASSAAGLNYGYTF
TGTGCCAGCAGCGCGGCGGGCCTAAACTATGGCTACACCTTC
>TRBJ1-1|NA|TRBD1|TRBV7-6
CASSPRTGFVLNTEAFF
TGTGCCAGCAGCCCACGGACAGGATTTGTATTAAACACTGAAGCTTTCTTT
>TRBJ2-7|few|NA|TRBV5-6
CASSLQVYEQYF
TGTGCCAGCAGCTTGCAGGTCTACGAGCAGTACTTC
>TRBJ2-1|NA|TRBD2|TRBV7-3
CASSLRGGGQPPGEQFF
TGTGCCAGCAGCCTTCGGGGCGGGGGGCAGCCTCCGGGTGAGCAGTTCTTC
>TRBJ1-6|NA|NA|TRBV3-1/TRBV3-2
CASSQLGGPYNSPLHF
TGTGCCAGCAGCCAGCTAGGAGGACCCTATAATTCACCCCTCCACTTT
>TRBJ2-5|NA|TRBD2|TRBV30
CAWSVPSGGWETQYF
TGTGCCTGGAGTGTACCTAGCGGGGGCTGGGAGACCCAGTACTTC
>TRBJ1-5|NA|NA|TRBV7-8
CASSLGIREAQHF
TGTGCCAGCAGCTTAGGTATCAGGGAGGCCCAGCATTTT
>TRBJ2-3|NA|NA|TRBV6-2/TRBV6-3
CASSYLAGARLSTDTQYF
TGTGCCAGCAGTTACTTGGCGGGGGCCCGACTTAGCACAGATACGCAGTATTTT
>TRBJ1-6|NA|TRBD1|TRBV7-3
CASSLGDSVSPLHF
TGTGCCAGCAGCTTGGGGGACAGCGTCTCACCCCTCCACTTT
>TRBJ1-3|NA|NA|TRBV27
CASSLLSPRDGDTIYF
TGTGCCAGCAGTTTATTGAGTCCCAGGGATGGAGACACCATATATTTT
>TRBJ2-6|NA|NA|TRBV9
CASSVVAGAAGSNVLTF
TGTGCCAGCAGCGTAGTGGCAGGTGCGGCTGGGAGCAACGTCCTGACTTTC
>TRBJ2-7|NA|NA|TRBV7-2
CASSSREPYEQYF
TGTGCCAGCAGCTCCCGGGAGCCCTACGAGCAGTACTTC
>TRBJ2-5|NA|TRBD2|TRBV6-6
CATSRGAGPETQYF
TGTGCCACCTCGAGGGGAGCGGGGCCCGAGACCCAGTACTTC
>TRBJ2-6|NA|TRBD2|TRBV7-2
CASSPQSGGAKTGANVLTF
TGTGCCAGCAGCCCACAGAGCGGGGGGGCCAAGACTGGGGCCAACGTCCTGACTTTC
>TRBJ2-4|once|NA|TRBV18
CASSLGDIQYF
TGTGCCAGCTCACTGGGCGACATTCAGTACTTC
>TRBJ1-4|NA|NA|TRBV6-5
CASSPAMGAGEKLFF
TGTGCCAGCAGTCCCGCTATGGGGGCAGGGGAAAAACTGTTTTTT
>TRBJ1-6|NA|TRBD1|TRBV7-2
CASRKQGVNYNSPLHF
TGTGCCAGCAGGAAACAGGGGGTTAACTATAATTCACCCCTCCACTTT